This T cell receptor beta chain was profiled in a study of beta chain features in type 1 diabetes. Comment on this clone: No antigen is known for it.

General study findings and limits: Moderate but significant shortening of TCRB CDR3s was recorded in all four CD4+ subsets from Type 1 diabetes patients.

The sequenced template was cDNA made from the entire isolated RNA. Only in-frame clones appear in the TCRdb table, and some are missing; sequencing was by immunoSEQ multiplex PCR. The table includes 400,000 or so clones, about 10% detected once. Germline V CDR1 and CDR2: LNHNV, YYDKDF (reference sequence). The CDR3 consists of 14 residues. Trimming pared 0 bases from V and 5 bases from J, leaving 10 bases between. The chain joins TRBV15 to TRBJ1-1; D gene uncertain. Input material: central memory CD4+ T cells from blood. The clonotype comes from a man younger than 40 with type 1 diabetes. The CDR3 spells CATSREQLGTEAFF. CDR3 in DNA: TGTGCCACCAGCAGAGAACAACTAGGGACTGAAGCTTTCTTT. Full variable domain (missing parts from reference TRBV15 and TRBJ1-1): DAMVIQNPRYQVTQFGKPVTLSCSQTLNHNVMYWYQQKSSQAPKLLFHYYDKDFNNEADTPDNFQSRRPNTSFCFLDIRSPGLGDTAMYLCATSREQLGTEAFFGQGTRLTVV.